The 21 T cell receptor beta chains reported below all come from one sample, sequenced in a study of T cell responses to AZD1222 COVID-19 vaccine. TCRdb's table, derived via immunoSEQ multiplex PCR, lists solely in-frame clones and lacks some. The sample lists about 44,000 clones, under 85% seen once, with approximately 52% in the top ten. Sample: peripheral blood, taken on day 0 of AZD1222 vaccination. These TCRs come from an adult in good health.

This chain links TRBV12-3 or TRBV12-4 with TRBJ2-7; 7 bases are shared with TRBD1. J lost 4 bases, V lost 6 bases, and 6 bases had no gene match. This CDR3 is built from 13 residues. CDR3 DNA: TGTGCCAGCAGCCTTTCAGGGGGATACGAGCAGTACTTC. Its protein is CASSLSGGYEQYF.

The chain is built from TRBV29-1 and TRBJ2-7; possibly TRBD2 for D (6 bases). Trimming removed 8 bases at V and 2 bases at J, with 16 bases between. The CDR3 is 13 amino acids. Germline loops: CDR1 SQVTM, CDR2 ANQGSEA. CDR3 nucleotide sequence: TGCAGCCCCGGGGGTGTAAAGGCCTACGAGCAGTACTTC. Amino acids: CSPGGVKAYEQYF.

V gene TRBV30 combines with J gene TRBJ1-2, with D maybe TRBD1 (6 bases). From germline, CDR1 is GTSNPN and CDR2 SVGIG (reference sequence). V dropped 0 bases and J dropped 0 bases, with 8 bases sitting between them. The CDR3 is made up of 14 amino acids. The CDR3: CAWSVRGANYGYTF. The CDR3 DNA reads as TGTGCCTGGAGTGTGAGGGGGGCTAACTATGGCTACACCTTC.

The chain has TRBV2 and TRBJ2-7; D not certain. The CDR3 runs to 15 residues. The V and J ends lost 6 bases and 0 bases respectively, with 15 bases between them. From germline, CDR1 is SNHLY and CDR2 FYNNEI. The CDR3 sequence is CASRETPLNSYEQYF. Written as DNA, the CDR3 is TGTGCCAGCAGAGAGACCCCTTTAAACTCCTACGAGCAGTACTTC.

The J gene is TRBJ2-2, the V gene TRBV4-3; 11 bases align to TRBD2. Unmatched junction bases numbered 16, after V lost 3 bases and J lost 4 bases. Germline V gene lookup returns CDR1 LGHNA and CDR2 YSLEER. This CDR3 has 20 residues. This CDR3 reads CASSQDYIAGGPGSTGELFF. DNA for the CDR3: TGCGCCAGCAGCCAGGATTATATAGCGGGGGGGCCTGGTTCCACCGGGGAGCTGTTTTTT.

In its sample, this clone was seen a few times. The chain links TRBV20-1 to TRBJ1-3, with D tentatively TRBD1 (6 bases). CDR1 is DFQATT and CDR2 is SNEGSKA in the germline V gene (reference sequence). This CDR3 contains 14 residues. Deletions cut 3 bases from V and 0 bases from J, with 9 bases between. The CDR3 region is CSASRDTSGNTIYF. For the CDR3, the DNA is TGCAGTGCTAGTCGGGACACCTCTGGAAACACCATATATTTT.

The V gene is TRBV20-1, the J gene TRBJ1-2; no reliable D call. Germline V gene sequence: CDR1 DFQATT, CDR2 SNEGSKA (reference sequence). V was pared by 3 bases and J by 8 bases, with 10 bases between. This CDR3 is built from 11 residues. The CDR3 DNA follows: TGCAGTGCTAGGGCCAGCCGAGGCTACACCTTC. This encodes CSARASRGYTF.

This chain links TRBV6-6 with TRBJ1-3, with 8 nucleotides matching TRBD1. Germline lookup yields CDR1 MNHNY and CDR2 SVGAGI (reference sequence). The CDR3 has 16 amino acids. V lost 4 bases to trimming and J lost 3 bases; unmatched junction nucleotides: 8. Here the CDR3 reads CASSSRTGLSGNTIYF. CDR3 bases: TGTGCCAGCAGTTCCCGGACAGGGCTAAGTGGAAACACCATATATTTT.

The J gene is TRBJ2-1, the V gene TRBV7-9; a possible D gene is TRBD1 (5 bases). The CDR3 sequence is 18 residues long. Germline values: CDR1 SEHNR, CDR2 FQNEAQ (reference sequence). Trimming cost V 4 bases and J 0 bases, with 19 bases left between them. The CDR3 sequence is CASSSTQTVISSYNEQFF. In DNA, the CDR3 is TGTGCCAGCAGCTCTACCCAGACAGTCATAAGCTCCTACAATGAGCAGTTCTTC. The full variable domain, in which reference TRBV7-9 and TRBJ2-1 provide the parts outside the CDR3, is DTGVSQNPRHKITKRGQNVTFRCDPISEHNRLYWYRQTLGQGPEFLTYFQNEAQLEKSRLLSDRFSAERPKGSFSTLEIQRTEQGDSAMYLCASSSTQTVISSYNEQFFGPGTRLTVL.

The chain carries TRBV28 and TRBJ1-5; 7 nucleotides match TRBD1. Losses at the gene ends were 4 bases for V and 0 bases for J; bases not matched to a gene: 15. CDR1 is MDHEN, CDR2 SYDVKM, per germline. The CDR3 spans 19 residues. The CDR3 loop reads CASSSRTGYLTYSNQPQHF. For the CDR3, the DNA is TGTGCCAGCAGTTCAAGGACAGGCTATCTTACATATAGCAATCAGCCCCAGCATTTT.

The CDR3 loop is CASSVVGTGETDTQYF. In DNA, the CDR3 is TGTGCCAGCAGCGTAGTCGGGACAGGAGAGACAGATACGCAGTATTTT. V gene TRBV9 combines with J gene TRBJ2-3; the match to TRBD1 covers 8 bases. V was pared by 0 bases and J by 3 bases, with 6 bases of the junction left unmatched. The CDR3 runs 16 residues. Germline loops: CDR1 SGDLS, CDR2 YYNGEE.

The rearrangement uses TRBV19 and TRBJ2-4; TRBD1 might be the D (6 bases). Germline V gene data show CDR1 as LNHDA and CDR2 as SQIVND (reference sequence). This CDR3 comprises 13 residues. V was trimmed by 5 bases and J by 4 bases, leaving 9 bases between them. The CDR3 loop is CASSVGQKNIQYF. CDR3 DNA: TGTGCCAGTAGTGTTGGACAGAAAAACATTCAGTACTTC.

This chain links TRBV21-1 with TRBJ1-2; the table calls TRBD1, which could not be checked here. TRBV21-1 counts as a pseudogene. The CDR3 extends over 14 amino acids. The CDR3 nucleotides read TGTGCCAGCGGTGGACAGGGGGCAGCCTATGGCTACACCTTC. It translates to CASGGQGAAYGYTF.

This clone was counted between two and nine times. This sequence joins TRBV14 and TRBJ2-3, with D unclear. Germline assignment: CDR1 SGHDN and CDR2 FVKESK. The CDR3 is 18 amino acids. V was shortened by 1 base and J by 2 bases, with 19 bases between the two germline ends. In DNA form, the CDR3 reads TGTGCCAGCAGCCAAGGACCCTTTGTGGCGAGTTCCACAGATACGCAGTATTTT. This translates into CASSQGPFVASSTDTQYF.

The chain joins TRBV6-5 to TRBJ2-7, with 8 positions matching TRBD2. V lost 7 bases, J lost 6 bases, and 8 bases stayed unmatched. CDR1 is MNHEY, CDR2 SVGAGI, per germline. This CDR3 region has 13 residues. The CDR3 sequence: CASTGSGGREQYF. DNA of the CDR3: TGTGCCAGCACCGGGAGCGGGGGACGCGAGCAGTACTTC.

This clone was seen more than once but under ten times. This chain links TRBV7-2 with TRBJ2-7; D perhaps matches TRBD1 (6 bases). Trimming pared 5 bases from V and 0 bases from J, leaving 14 bases between. The CDR3 covers 15 residues. The germline CDR1 and CDR2 sequences are SGHTA and FQGNSA. CDR3 residues: CASSAGVPYSYEQYF. CDR3 coding DNA: TGTGCCAGCAGCGCAGGGGTCCCCTACTCCTACGAGCAGTACTTC.

This clone was seen only a few times. The chain has TRBV9 and TRBJ1-2; possibly TRBD1 for D (5 bases). Germline CDR1 reads SGDLS; CDR2 reads YYNGEE. V was shortened by 0 bases and J by 6 bases, with 12 bases between the two germline ends. The CDR3 runs to 14 residues. CDR3 DNA: TGTGCCAGCAGCGTAGGGGGACCGCCCGATGGCTACACCTTC. Residues: CASSVGGPPDGYTF.

The CDR3 nucleotides are TGTGCCAGCAGTCCACAAGACGGACAGGTTCAATACAATGAGCAGTTCTTC. Its protein is CASSPQDGQVQYNEQFF. The chain employs TRBV28 and TRBJ2-1; 7 nucleotides line up with TRBD1. CDR1 is MDHEN, CDR2 SYDVKM, per germline. The V and J ends lost 5 bases and 4 bases, in that order; junction bases with no gene match: 14. This CDR3 has 17 residues.

V gene TRBV18 combines with J gene TRBJ2-7; 7 nucleotides match TRBD1. V lost 4 bases, J lost 2 bases, and 2 bases stayed unmatched. From germline, CDR1 is KGHSH and CDR2 LQKENI. The CDR3 consists of 13 residues. In DNA, the CDR3 is TGTGCCAGCTCACGGGGGACAGCCTACGAGCAGTACTTC. It encodes CASSRGTAYEQYF.

Comment on this clone: The junction does not match germline at one end; this may be a read error. The V gene is TRBV4-3, the J gene TRBJ2-7; the D gene is possibly TRBD2 (6 bases). The CDR3 covers 16 residues. Germline assignment: CDR1 LGHNA and CDR2 YSLEER. DNA for the CDR3: TGCGCCAGCAGCCAAGATTGGACGGGACTCTCCCACGAGCAGTACTTC. It codes for CASSQDWTGLSHEQYF.

This chain links TRBV5-1 with TRBJ2-1; D might be TRBD1 or TRBD2, each matching 6 bases. CDR1 SGHRS and CDR2 YFSETQ come from the germline V gene. Between the trimmed V and J ends, which lost 8 bases and 7 bases, there was a span of 10 bases. The CDR3 contains 11 residues. The CDR3 nucleotides read TGCGCCAGTGGGGGGCAGAATGAGCAGTTCTTC. This codes for CASGGQNEQFF.